What follows describes a single T cell receptor beta chain. Its antigen is currently unknown. V was cut by 3 bases and J by 0 bases, with 8 bases left in between. This CDR3 region has 13 residues. Germline CDR1 reads GTSNPN; CDR2 reads SVGIG (reference sequence). This sample stems from a study of cytomegalovirus exposure and HLA in healthy donors. On the study more broadly: From donors who were HLA-typed, an early data release held 80 million or so unique TCRs. Study-level points and caveats: In vitro checks showed that a few CMV-associated chains really do target CMV antigens. Most CMV-associated TCR beta chains were later found to appear HLA-restricted.

PCR involved 60 Vbeta and 13 Jbeta primers. Method: immunoSEQ multiplex PCR; TCRdb's copy keeps in-frame clones and lacks some. The sample has some 83,000 clones. This clonotype originated in a woman younger than 45 in good health and CMV-seronegative. The sequencing input was PBMCs. The chain employs TRBV30 and TRBJ1-1, with D unresolved. In DNA form, the CDR3 reads TGTGCCTGGAGCCTAACCCTGAACACTGAAGCTTTCTTT. Encoded protein: CAWSLTLNTEAFF.